The 17 T cell receptor beta chains given below trace back to one sample, sequenced in a study of low-dose radiotherapy and immunotherapy resistance in tumors. Alpha- and beta-chain coverage of first-strand cDNA came from TRAV- and TRBV-specific primers. The TCRs were subjected to amplification over 20 PCR cycles employing a constant-region primer in conjunction with a V-primer adapter. In TCRdb, the reads were re-called with MiXCR into one record per CDR3 protein. In the table there are under 11,000 distinct CDR3 sequences, over 55% of which are singletons. The receptors come from a human donor with advanced metastatic prostate, ovarian, gallbladder or colorectal cancer (not recorded which). This table probably holds off-target reads from a library built for another chain.

By sample fraction, this clonotype is medium-sized (0.01 to 0.1%). The genes are TRBV28 and TRBJ1-5; D is possibly TRBD1 (6 bases). The V end was cut by 6 bases, the J end by 6 bases, with 12 bases between. CDR1 is MDHEN, CDR2 SYDVKM, per germline. This CDR3 is 13 amino acids long. The CDR3 sequence is CASSTGRPQPQHF. The CDR3 region has the DNA TGTGCCAGCAGCACAGGGCGACCTCAGCCCCAGCATTTT.

This sequence joins TRBV19 and TRBJ1-2; 7 bases map to TRBD1. Trimming removed 6 bases from V and 6 bases from J; junction bases left unmatched: 7. The germline V gene has CDR1 LNHDA and CDR2 SQIVND (reference sequence). This CDR3 comprises 13 residues. For the CDR3, the DNA is TGTGCCAGTAGGGTCAGGGGGGCTGATGGCTACACCTTC. Amino acid sequence: CASRVRGADGYTF.

This clonotype has a handful of counts. V usage is TRBV21-1 and J usage is TRBJ2-1. TRBV21-1 is designated a pseudogene. CDR3 size: 15 residues. CDR3 residues: CASSIRGSSYNEQFF. CDR3 sequence (DNA): TGTGCCAGCAGCATAAGGGGGAGCTCCTACAATGAGCAGTTCTTC.

The sample holds a few counts of this clonotype. The J gene is TRBJ1-3, the V gene TRBV5-1; D not certain. With 0 bases removed from V and 4 bases from J, the gap between germline ends came to 14 bases. CDR1 is SGHRS, CDR2 YFSETQ, per germline. This CDR3 contains 16 residues. The CDR3 nucleotides are TGCGCCAGCAGCTTGGCGGGGTCGACCTGGGGAAACACCATATATTTT. It translates to CASSLAGSTWGNTIYF.

The chain has TRBV12-3 or TRBV12-4 and TRBJ2-2; either TRBD1 or TRBD2 may supply D (5 bases each). The CDR3 is 14 amino acids. Deletions cut 4 bases from V and 2 bases from J, with 8 bases between. CDR3 protein: CASSWDHNTGELFF. CDR3 bases: TGTGCCAGCAGTTGGGACCACAACACCGGGGAGCTGTTTTTT.

J is TRBJ2-7 and V is TRBV7-9; the D gene is possibly TRBD1 (6 bases). The germline V gene encodes CDR1 SEHNR and CDR2 FQNEAQ (reference sequence). V dropped 2 bases and J dropped 5 bases, with 22 bases sitting between them. The CDR3 has 17 residues. CDR3 residues: CASSLKGLGTKRHEQYF. The CDR3 nucleotides read TGTGCCAGCAGCTTAAAGGGCCTGGGGACAAAGAGGCACGAGCAGTACTTC.

This clonotype was picked up a small number of times. J is TRBJ1-5 and V is TRBV5-1, with TRBD1 matching over 7 bases. This CDR3 contains 15 residues. From germline, CDR1 is SGHRS and CDR2 YFSETQ. V gave up 0 bases and J gave up 5 bases; unmatched junction bases: 5. The chain's CDR3 is CASSLGGDSDQPQHF. CDR3 bases: TGCGCCAGCAGCTTGGGTGGGGACAGCGATCAGCCCCAGCATTTT.

This clonotype has just a few counts. The V gene is TRBV5-1, the J gene TRBJ1-5; D may be TRBD1 (6 bases). Germline V CDR1 and CDR2: SGHRS, YFSETQ. This CDR3 region has 15 residues. Trimming took 4 bases from V and 5 from J, leaving 16 bases between them. The CDR3 region is CASSLVGDNYQPQHF. CDR3 DNA sequence: TGCGCCAGCAGCCTGGTAGGGGACAACTATCAGCCCCAGCATTTT.

The CDR3 is CASSYLGPPVNEQFF. Here the CDR3 DNA reads TGTGCCAGCAGTTACCTGGGACCCCCCGTTAATGAGCAGTTCTTC. The V and J genes are TRBV6-2 or TRBV6-3 and TRBJ2-1, with D perhaps being TRBD1 or TRBD2 (5 bases each). CDR3 length equals 15 residues. Germline loops: CDR1 MNHEY, CDR2 SVGEGT. The ends were cut back, 2 bases at V and 7 bases at J, with 15 bases in the middle.

The chain employs TRBV5-1 and TRBJ1-2, with unresolved D. Germline assignment: CDR1 SGHRS and CDR2 YFSETQ. The length of the CDR3 is 12 residues. V was trimmed by 0 bases and J by 2 bases, leaving 2 bases between them. This CDR3 reads CASSLENYGYTF. The CDR3 DNA is TGCGCCAGCAGCTTGGAGAACTATGGCTACACCTTC.

This clonotype was seen a few times. The chain uses TRBV5-1 and TRBJ1-1; D is unclear. V lost 3 bases, J lost 0 bases, and 15 bases lay in between. Germline lookup yields CDR1 SGHRS and CDR2 YFSETQ. This CDR3 is 16 amino acids long. The CDR3 reads CASSSSSRNMNTEAFF. The CDR3 DNA sequence: TGCGCCAGCAGCTCGTCGTCCCGGAACATGAACACTGAAGCTTTCTTT.

This clonotype was observed a few times. The rearrangement uses TRBV5-6 and TRBJ1-3, with D hard to call. The CDR3 has 12 residues. Trimming left V 2 bases short and J 3 bases short, with 3 bases between. The germline gives CDR1 SGHDT, CDR2 YYEEEE. CDR3 region: CASSLRGNTIYF. CDR3 bases: TGTGCCAGCAGCTTACGTGGAAACACCATATATTTT.

The J gene is TRBJ2-5, the V gene TRBV5-6; D unclear. Trimming cost V 2 bases and J 5 bases, with 4 bases left between them. This CDR3 spans 11 amino acids. CDR1 is SGHDT, CDR2 YYEEEE, per germline. As DNA, the CDR3 is TGTGCCAGCAGCTTTATGGAGACCCAGTACTTC. It translates to CASSFMETQYF.

This clonotype was seen more than once but under ten times. The V call is TRBV28, the J call TRBJ2-3; D may be TRBD1 (5 bases). This CDR3 is 14 amino acids long. Germline V gene sequence: CDR1 MDHEN, CDR2 SYDVKM. Trimming left V 2 bases short and J 2 bases short, with 8 bases between. CDR3 bases: TGTGCCAGCAGTTTAGACAGTTACACAGATACGCAGTATTTT. The encoded protein is CASSLDSYTDTQYF.

The rearrangement joins TRBV9 to TRBJ2-1, with 9 bases aligning to TRBD2. Germline V gives CDR1 SGDLS, CDR2 YYNGEE. The CDR3 is 15 amino acids. V was clipped by 1 base and J by 5 bases; unmatched bases: 4. CDR3 nucleotides: TGTGCCAGCAGCGTACAGGGACTAGCAAACAATGAGCAGTTCTTC. Translated: CASSVQGLANNEQFF.

This clonotype has only a few counts. The chain links TRBV5-1 to TRBJ1-4; D is perhaps TRBD1 (5 bases). The CDR3 length is 14 residues. Trimming removed 2 bases from V and 7 bases from J, with 12 bases in between. Germline V gives CDR1 SGHRS, CDR2 YFSETQ. The CDR3 region is CASSFSRDSEKLFF. The CDR3 coding sequence is TGCGCCAGCAGCTTCAGCAGGGACTCTGAAAAACTGTTTTTT.

This clonotype showed up just a few times. The V gene is TRBV5-1, the J gene TRBJ1-1; 7 nucleotides agree with TRBD1. In germline, CDR1 is SGHRS, CDR2 YFSETQ. V shed 3 bases, J shed 5 bases, and the junction held 4 bases outside the gene matches. This CDR3 spans 13 amino acids. The CDR3 spells CASSSGTETEAFF. CDR3 in DNA: TGCGCCAGCAGCTCCGGGACAGAAACTGAAGCTTTCTTT.